This TCR beta chain derives from a study of shared clonotypes between healthy human individuals. For this clone: Other DNA sequences within the sample encode an identical CDR3.

The CDR3 consists of 15 residues. CDR1 SEHNR and CDR2 FQNEAQ come from the germline V gene (reference sequence). Losses at the gene ends were 5 bases for V and 4 bases for J; bases not matched to a gene: 6. Repertoires were generated with immunoSEQ multiplex PCR, while TCRdb's copy carries only in-frame clones and drops some. In the table there are 2 million to 2.5 million clones, under 95% of which are singletons. The V call is TRBV7-9, the J call TRBJ2-7; TRBD2 matches at 12 bases. The sequence was collected from a young man in good health. Some clones in this sample may be carry-over from other donors' samples. The sequencing sample was made of naive CD4+ T cells from PBMCs. Subset in this sample: CD45RA+ positively selected. CDR3 loop: CASSPLAGGFYEQYF. In DNA form, the CDR3 reads TGTGCCAGCAGCCCTCTAGCGGGAGGGTTTTACGAGCAGTACTTC.